Shown below are 32 T cell receptor delta chains from a single sample sequenced in a study of γδ T cells in repeated Plasmodium falciparum infection. TCRdb called clones anew from the multiplex PCR reads with CATT. In the table there are 53,000 or so delta-chain clones, roughly 2% of which are singletons. Vgamma9/Vdelta2+ and Vdelta2-negative gammadelta T cells were flow-sorted from PBMC for bulk sequencing. The material sequenced was gamma-delta T cells from blood. Receptors originate from a pool of human donors (malaria-infected and uninfected, not separated).

This clone was detected only a few times. TCRdb's entry gives the protein of a much larger clone, which mismatches this DNA's translation at residue 18, likely from a read error; the protein reported here is translated from the DNA. The J gene was not called, though the V gene is TRDV1; the table's D call, TRDD3, has no DNA check behind it. Germline-derived CDR1 and CDR2 are TSWWSYY and QGS. The CDR3 length is 20 residues. This CDR3 reads CALGELKPYWGIRGADKPIF. The CDR3, as DNA: TGTGCTCTTGGGGAACTTAAACCCTACTGGGGGATACGGGGGGCCGATAAACCCATCTTT.

The V segment is TRAV38-2/DV8, and no J call was made; the D call TRDD3 from the table was never checked on the DNA. The CDR3 has 16 residues. Germline loops: CDR1 TSESDYY, CDR2 QEAYKQQN. The CDR3 coding sequence is TGTGCTTATAGGAGCTCCAATAAGTTCTGGGGGATTCACTTAACCTTT. It yields the protein CAYRSSNKFWGIHLTF.

Note on this clone: A far larger clone is one nucleotide away, so this likely arose from a read error. The same CDR3 is also encoded by other DNA sequences in this sample. V and J are TRDV3 and TRDJ1; the D gene is possibly TRDD2 (9 bases). Since TCRdb gives no J gene, matching the DNA to germline was used here to assign it. The CDR3 has 20 amino acids. Trimming left V 4 bases short and J 0 bases short, with 33 bases between. Germline V CDR1 and CDR2: TVYSNPD, GDNSRS (reference sequence). The CDR3 sequence is CASSPSYDTFTGGYTDKLIF. The DNA of the CDR3 is TGTGCCTCTAGCCCTTCCTACGATACGTTTACTGGGGGGTACACCGATAAACTCATCTTT. The full variable domain, in which reference TRDV3 and TRDJ1 provide the parts outside the CDR3, is CDKVTQSSPDQTVASGSEVVLLCTYDTVYSNPDLFWYRIRPDYSFQFVFYGDNSRSEGADFTQGRFSVKHILTQKAFHLVISPVRTEDSATYYCASSPSYDTFTGGYTDKLIFGKGTRVTVEP.

In its sample, this clone was seen many times. The protein recorded in TCRdb matches a much larger clone and deviates from this DNA's translation at residue 8, suggesting a read error; the protein here is obtained by translating the DNA. V and J are TRDV2 and TRDJ1, with D possibly being TRDD3 (6 bases). The CDR3 totals 18 residues. V was pared by 0 bases and J by 0 bases, with 19 bases between. The germline CDR1 and CDR2 sequences are GEAIGNYY and EKD. CDR3 DNA: TGTGCCTGTGACACCCTAAGTGCTGGGGAACAGTACACCGATAAACTCATCTTT. Its protein is CACDTLSAGEQYTDKLIF.

Details on this clone: TCRdb pairs this DNA with a much larger clone's protein that differs at residue 18, likely a read error; the protein shown was translated from the DNA. The chain uses TRDV1 and TRDJ1, with a tentative D call TRDD2 (6 bases). TCRdb leaves out the J gene; it was filled in here by matching the DNA to germline. Per the germline V gene, CDR1 is TSWWSYY and CDR2 is QGS. CDR3 size: 22 residues. Here the CDR3 DNA reads TGTGCTCTTGGGGACGCCCCTTCTTCCTTAATCCACCTGATCCAGTACACCGAGAAACTCATCTTT. Amino acids: CALGDAPSSLIHLIQYTEKLIF.

This clone was observed many times. TCRdb's protein, taken from a much larger clone, differs from this DNA's translation at residue 5, likely owing to a read error; the protein displayed comes from the DNA. The rearrangement links TRDV2 to TRDJ1; weak D call: TRDD3 (5 bases). TCRdb is silent on the J gene; assignment here came from matching the DNA to germline. This CDR3 comprises 19 residues. V was shortened by 2 bases and J by 0 bases, with 24 bases between the two germline ends. Germline V gives CDR1 GEAIGNYY, CDR2 EKD. In DNA form, the CDR3 reads TGTGCCTGTGACATCGTCTCGGGGGGGTCCCCGAGCCACACCGATAAACTCATCTTT. Amino acid sequence: CACDIVSGGSPSHTDKLIF.

To note about this clone: The mismatch at residue 24 between this DNA's translation and the TCRdb protein of a much larger clone likely reflects a read error; the protein shown is translated from the DNA. The V gene is listed as TRAV38-2/DV8; no J gene was called; the D call in the table, TRDD3, was not verified against the DNA. Germline CDR1 TSESDYY, CDR2 QEAYKQQN. The CDR3 spans 26 residues. The CDR3 protein is CAYTGPPSTQPRTGGYHTTGPDKHIF. The CDR3 nucleotides read TGTGCTTATACGGGGCCGCCCTCCACTCAGCCCCGTACTGGGGGATACCATACGACGGGTCCCGATAAACACATCTTT.

Ten or more counts support this clone. It is likely a read error: a sequence one base away is far more abundant. Other nucleotide sequences in the sample specify the same CDR3. The V gene reported is TRDV3; the J gene is uncalled; the table names TRDD2, a call not compared with the DNA. This CDR3 has 19 residues. From germline, CDR1 is TVYSNPD and CDR2 GDNSRS (reference sequence). The DNA of the CDR3 is TGTGCCTTCGCAGACCTTCCCACCTCGTACTACCCTTACACCGATAAACTCATCTTC. Encoded protein: CAFADLPTSYYPYTDKLIF.

This clone was observed a few times. A read error likely explains why the TCRdb protein, taken from a much larger clone, differs from this DNA's translation at residues 10 and 20; the protein shown is translated from the DNA. The V gene is given as TRDV3, and no J gene call is available; the table's TRDD3 call for D was not verified on the DNA. CDR1 and CDR2 from the germline V gene are TVYSNPD and GDNSRS (reference sequence). This CDR3 is 21 amino acids long. In DNA, the CDR3 is TGTGCCTTAGCTTGGCCTTCCTCCCCGTGCTGGGGGATCCTTCCTACCGATAAACTCACCTTT. This gives the protein CALAWPSSPCWGILPTDKLTF.

This clone was seen more than once but under ten times. It differs at one base from a far larger clone, so likely a read error. Because the CDR3's place on the DNA is in doubt, the DNA is left out and the CDR3 is given as listed by TCRdb. The V gene call reads TRDV1; no J gene was called; TRDD3, the D gene given by the table, was not confirmed from the DNA. 23 amino acids form the CDR3, both terminal residues included. Germline V gives CDR1 TSWWSYY, CDR2 QGS. The CDR3 sequence is CALGECCSEQPRLWGLGTDKLIF.

This clone was counted a few times. The TCRdb protein, from a much larger clone, departs from this DNA's translation at residue 11, likely by read error; the protein shown derives from the DNA. This CDR3 reads CACDTVLRSTGKLIF. The CDR3, as DNA: TGTGCCTGTGACACCGTATTGAGAAGCACCGGTAAACTCATCTTT. The V and J genes are TRDV2 and TRDJ1, with D unclear. TCRdb supplies no J gene; here it was assigned by aligning the nucleotide sequence to germline. Germline assignment: CDR1 GEAIGNYY and CDR2 EKD. CDR3 length equals 15 residues.

This clone was observed at least ten times. A far larger clone is just one base off, so this is likely a read error. The V gene is TRDV3, the J gene TRDJ1, with D unresolved. TCRdb offers no J gene call, so here the DNA was matched to germline to obtain one. Germline lookup yields CDR1 TVYSNPD and CDR2 GDNSRS (reference sequence). There are 18 residues in the CDR3. With 3 bases removed from V and 0 bases from J, the gap between germline ends came to 26 bases. The CDR3 protein is CAFPAVVSPFPYTDKLIF. The CDR3 DNA sequence: TGTGCCTTCCCAGCTGTAGTTTCCCCATTCCCGTACACCGATAAACTCATCTTT.

This clone was counted at least ten times. This likely traces to a read error, being one base from a far larger clone. This chain links TRDV1 with TRDJ1; TRDD2 might be the D (7 bases). This CDR3 contains 21 residues. Germline lookup yields CDR1 TSWWSYY and CDR2 QGS. The CDR3 DNA reads TGTGCTCTTGGGCGTCTCCTTCCTTTATTGGGGATCCCCATGTACACCGATAAACTCACCTTT. Translation: CALGRLLPLLGIPMYTDKLTF.

By sample fraction, this clone is medium-sized. In the same sample, other DNA sequences code for this CDR3. V gene TRDV2 combines with J gene TRDJ3; no reliable D call. V shed 2 bases and J shed 0 bases, with 13 bases lying between them. This CDR3 is built from 18 residues. Germline CDR1 is GEAIGNYY and CDR2 is EKD. The CDR3 DNA sequence: TGTGCCTGTGACAAGGTACCCAATCTCTCCTGGGACACCCGACAGATGTTTTTC. Residues: CACDKVPNLSWDTRQMFF.

This clone has more than one count but fewer than ten. TCRdb records a much larger clone's protein for this DNA, with a difference at residue 5 that likely arises from a read error; the protein given is the translation of the DNA. TRAV38-2/DV8 is the V gene, and the J gene was not called; TRDD3 reflects the table's D call only, with no check against the DNA. The CDR3 has 20 amino acids. The V gene's germline CDR1 is TSESDYY and CDR2 QEAYKQQN. CDR3: CAYGVSLPMAMNWGIRRLIF. The CDR3 DNA is TGTGCTTACGGAGTGAGCCTTCCTATGGCCATGAACTGGGGGATACGAAGGCTCATCTTT.

Comments on this clone: A read error likely explains why the TCRdb protein, taken from a much larger clone, differs from this DNA's translation at residue 16; the protein shown is translated from the DNA. The rearrangement uses TRDV1 and TRDJ1; 11 nucleotides match TRDD3. With 0 bases clipped from V and 4 bases from J, the junction kept 19 bases outside the gene matches. The CDR3 has 21 amino acids. CDR1 and CDR2 (germline): TSWWSYY, QGS. The chain's CDR3 is CALGELGLPTWGIRGIDKLIF. In nucleotides, the CDR3 is TGTGCTCTTGGGGAACTAGGACTTCCTACATGGGGGATACGAGGGATCGATAAACTCATCTTT.

Of note for this clone: The protein TCRdb lists belongs to a much larger clone and differs from this DNA's translation at residue 11, which points to a read error; the protein shown is made from the DNA. This chain connects TRDV3 to TRDJ1; 10 nucleotides match TRDD3. No J gene is reported in TCRdb; it was inferred here by comparing the DNA with germline. The V segment lost 2 bases and the J segment 6 bases; nucleotides outside the gene matches: 12. The CDR3 runs 15 residues. Germline assignment: CDR1 TVYSNPD and CDR2 GDNSRS (reference sequence). CDR3 bases: TGTGCCTTTCGAGGTTACTGGGGGATTCCCAATAAACTCATCTTT. This codes for CAFRGYWGIPNKLIF.

In regard to this clone: This DNA's translation and the protein TCRdb lists, from a much larger clone, do not match at residue 15, likely due to a read error; the protein shown is translated from the DNA. V usage is TRDV1 and J usage is TRDJ1; 8 positions agree with TRDD3. The J gene, absent from TCRdb, was called here by matching the DNA to germline. CDR3 length equals 22 residues. Germline CDR1 TSWWSYY, CDR2 QGS. The V and J ends lost 2 bases and 0 bases, in that order; junction bases with no gene match: 23. The CDR3 sequence is CALGEAPSAKNALGGYTDKLIF. DNA for the CDR3: TGTGCTCTTGGGGAAGCCCCTTCCGCGAAAAACGCACTGGGGGGGTACACCGATAAACTCATCTTT.

This clone was detected only a few times. The protein given by TCRdb reflects a much larger clone and differs at residue 11 from this DNA's translation, likely from a read error; the protein shown is the DNA's translation. Additional DNA sequences in this sample encode the identical CDR3. CDR3 in amino acids: CALGESSYVWRIPGGDKLIF. The CDR3 DNA is TGTGCTCTTGGGGAATCCTCCTACGTCTGGCGGATACCGGGAGGCGATAAACTCATCTTT. The V call is TRDV1, the J call TRDJ1, with D tentatively TRDD2 or TRDD3 (6 bases each). TCRdb carries no J gene annotation; the J gene was assigned here by matching the DNA with germline. This CDR3 is 20 amino acids long. The germline CDR1 and CDR2 sequences are TSWWSYY and QGS. The V and J ends lost 2 bases and 4 bases respectively, with 29 bases between them.

Remarks on this clone: The TCRdb record carries a much larger clone's protein, which differs from this DNA's translation at residue 6; a read error is the likely cause, and the protein listed here is the DNA translation. This chain links TRDV1 with TRDJ1; the match to TRDD3 covers 12 bases. V trimming: 3 bases; J trimming: 2 bases; junction bases outside the gene matches: 22. CDR3 length: 22 residues. CDR1 and CDR2 from the germline V gene are TSWWSYY and QGS. This CDR3 is CALGDPRLTYWGIQIRTDKLIF. CDR3 bases: TGTGCTCTTGGGGACCCACGCCTTACGTACTGGGGGATACAAATCAGGACCGATAAACTCATCTTT.

Remarks on this clone: A read error likely explains why the TCRdb protein, taken from a much larger clone, differs from this DNA's translation at residue 13; the protein shown is translated from the DNA. This chain joins TRDV1 and TRDJ1, with 9 bases aligning to TRDD3. The J gene was not available in TCRdb and was assigned here by matching the DNA to germline segments. The trim removed 0 bases at V and 1 base at J, leaving 18 bases unmatched. The CDR3 contains 21 residues. CDR1 and CDR2 from the germline V gene are TSWWSYY and QGS. CDR3 loop: CALGELRCCTGGAGRTDKLIF. The CDR3 DNA follows: TGTGCTCTTGGGGAACTAAGGTGTTGCACTGGGGGAGCGGGGCGCACCGATAAACTCATCTTT.

Many counts were recorded for this clone. Compared with germline, one end of the junction differs, possibly owing to a read error. This rearrangement joins TRDV1 to TRDJ2; 7 nucleotides line up with TRDD2. In germline, CDR1 is TSWWSYY, CDR2 QGS. The CDR3 has 11 amino acids. CDR3 protein: CALGAMAFLHF. DNA for the CDR3: TGTGCTCTTGGGGCGATGGCCTTCCTCCATTTC.

Comment on this clone: This likely came from a read error, as a far larger clone is one base away. Other nucleotide sequences from this sample produce the same CDR3. This sequence joins TRDV1 and TRDJ1; TRDD3 matches at 7 bases. TCRdb is silent on the J gene; assignment here came from matching the DNA to germline. Losses at the gene ends were 5 bases for V and 0 bases for J; bases not matched to a gene: 24. In germline, CDR1 is TSWWSYY, CDR2 QGS. The CDR3 sequence is 21 residues long. The CDR3 nucleotides read TGTGCTCTTGGGATAACTGTTCAGATCGCTGGGGGGCTAAACTACACCGATAAACTCATCTTT. Its protein is CALGITVQIAGGLNYTDKLIF.

Concerning this clone: The protein recorded in TCRdb matches a much larger clone and deviates from this DNA's translation at residue 4, suggesting a read error; the protein here is obtained by translating the DNA. V usage is TRDV1 and J usage is TRDJ1; 10 nucleotides line up with TRDD3. TCRdb offers no J gene call, so here the DNA was matched to germline to obtain one. This CDR3 has 20 residues. Per the germline V gene, CDR1 is TSWWSYY and CDR2 is QGS. V trimming: 7 bases; J trimming: 0 bases; junction bases outside the gene matches: 20. CDR3 sequence: CALEPQPLFRTGGYTDKLIF. The CDR3, as DNA: TGTGCTCTTGAGCCCCAGCCTCTCTTCCGCACTGGGGGATACACCGATAAACTCATCTTT.

This clone turned up a few times. A read error likely explains this, since a far larger clone differs by one base. Other nucleotide sequences from this sample produce the same CDR3. The rearrangement links TRDV2 to TRDJ3, with D possibly TRDD3 on 5 matching bases. Since TCRdb gives no J gene, matching the DNA to germline was used here to assign it. Germline V gives CDR1 GEAIGNYY, CDR2 EKD. V lost 3 bases and J lost 2, with 22 bases in between. The CDR3 loop spans 20 amino acids. The CDR3 coding sequence is TGTGCCTGTGACTTCCGCGCTGGGAGATACTCCCCCTGGGACACCCGACAGATGTTTTTC. Its translation is CACDFRAGRYSPWDTRQMFF.

This clone was counted many times. The TCRdb protein comes from a much larger clone and disagrees with this DNA's translation at residue 19, likely due to a read error; the protein given here is derived from the DNA. The V gene call is TRAV38-2/DV8, and the J gene call is absent; no check of the table's D call, TRDD3, against the DNA was made. The V gene's germline CDR1 is TSESDYY and CDR2 QEAYKQQN. This CDR3 is 20 amino acids long. CDR3 in DNA: TGTGCTTATATAGTCCTGACTGATGGGGGATACGGGCCGTACACCGATAAACTCACCTTT. It yields the protein CAYIVLTDGGYGPYTDKLTF.

This clone was picked up many times. TCRdb's listed protein matches a much larger clone and diverges from this DNA's translation at residue 19, likely through a read error; the protein shown comes from the DNA. J is TRDJ1 and V is TRDV2, with 7 bases matching TRDD2. TCRdb is silent on the J gene; assignment here came from matching the DNA to germline. This CDR3 has 23 residues. The germline V gene has CDR1 GEAIGNYY and CDR2 EKD. CDR3 DNA sequence: TGTGCCTGTGACATGGTCGGATTCCTCCCAAACCTTCCTGCTGGAGCGTACACCAATAAACTCATCTTT. Translation gives CACDMVGFLPNLPAGAYTNKLIF.

This clone was recorded many times. The amino acid sequence in TCRdb belongs to a much larger clone and departs from this DNA's translation at residue 8, likely a sequencing read error; the sequence shown is translated from the DNA. The V and J genes are TRDV2 and TRDJ1; 8 bases fit TRDD3. The J gene, missing from TCRdb, was assigned here through DNA to germline matching. V trimming: 3 bases; J trimming: 6 bases; junction bases outside the gene matches: 5. The CDR3 consists of 13 residues. CDR1 is GEAIGNYY, CDR2 EKD, per germline. The CDR3 region has the DNA TGTGCCTGTGACCTACTGGGGGGTAATAAACTCATCTTT. Protein sequence: CACDLLGGNKLIF.

This clone appeared many times. The identical CDR3 is also encoded by other nucleotide sequences in the sample. The gene calls are TRDV1 and TRDJ1, with 9 positions matching TRDD3. CDR3 length: 22 amino acids. Germline trimming cut 0 bases from V and 2 bases from J; bases unmatched to any gene: 22. Germline V gene lookup returns CDR1 TSWWSYY and CDR2 QGS. CDR3 region: CALGELGPTGLGGYWGTDKLIF. Here the CDR3 DNA reads TGTGCTCTTGGGGAACTCGGACCTACAGGGTTGGGGGGATACTGGGGGACCGATAAACTCATCTTT.

This clone has at least ten counts. The mismatch at residue 17 between this DNA's translation and the TCRdb protein of a much larger clone likely reflects a read error; the protein shown is translated from the DNA. The rearrangement links TRDV1 to TRDJ1; TRDD3 is a possible D gene (6 bases). The CDR3 has 19 residues. The V gene's germline CDR1 is TSWWSYY and CDR2 QGS. The DNA of the CDR3 is TGTGCTCTTGGGGAACTAGGATTCTCTACCCATTACTGGGTGAATAAACCCATCTTT. It is translated as CALGELGFSTHYWVNKPIF.

Of note for this clone: It is likely a read error: a sequence one base away is far more abundant. This sample includes further DNA sequences coding for the same CDR3. The chain recombines TRDV1 with TRDJ1, with TRDD3 matching over 7 bases. As TCRdb names no J gene, one was assigned here on the basis of a DNA match to germline. Germline-derived CDR1 and CDR2 are TSWWSYY and QGS. The CDR3 is 24 residues long. Germline trimming cut 0 bases from V and 10 bases from J; bases unmatched to any gene: 38. The CDR3 DNA reads TGTGCTCTTGGGGAACTCACTCCACTTCCACCCCGTTGGGGGTGGGGGAATGGTTATATGGGACTCATCTTT. This gives the protein CALGELTPLPPRWGWGNGYMGLIF.

Of note for this clone: A far larger clone is just one base off, so this is likely a read error. The same CDR3 can be traced to other DNA sequences in this sample. The chain has TRDV1 and TRDJ1; TRDD3 agrees at 10 bases. The J gene, not given by TCRdb, was assigned here from a germline match of the nucleotide sequence. Unmatched junction bases numbered 22, after V lost 3 bases and J lost 0 bases. The germline V gene has CDR1 TSWWSYY and CDR2 QGS. The CDR3 consists of 22 residues. The CDR3 region has the DNA TGTGCTCTTGGGGACAAACACCGTCGGGACTGGGGGATCCCTCCATACACCGATAAACTCATCTTT. This translates into CALGDKHRRDWGIPPYTDKLIF.